This TCR beta chain was documented in a study of blood T cell repertoires in COVID-19. Study-wide background: COVID-19 samples from acute and convalescent phases originated in the United States, Italy and Spain. Nucleic acid was either cDNA or gDNA, and it came from T cells, B-cell-depleted T cells, or PBMCs.

Authors' processing steps: Reference gene primer amplification yielded estimated nucleated cell counts. TCRdb keeps only in-frame clones here, not all; method: immunoSEQ multiplex PCR. The V and J calls and clone size come from that table; D and trimming were worked out from the DNA. The data show tens of thousands of clones, 80% to 95% seen once. This CDR3 has 13 residues. Trimming shortened V by 0 bases and J by 7 bases, and 9 bases separated the two germline ends. CDR1 SGDLS and CDR2 YYNGEE come from the germline V gene. The sequenced sample was peripheral blood. The TCR comes from a human donor with active COVID-19. The donor label of this sample is uncertain. The rearrangement uses TRBV9 and TRBJ2-3; D might be TRBD1 (6 bases). The CDR3 is CASSVVGQNTQYF. As DNA, the CDR3 is TGTGCCAGCAGCGTAGTGGGACAAAATACGCAGTATTTT. The entire variable domain, with the rest obtained from reference TRBV9 and TRBJ2-3, is as follows: DSGVTQTPKHLITATGQRVTLRCSPRSGDLSVYWYQQSLDQGLQFLIQYYNGEERAKGNILERFSAQQFPDLHSELNLSSLELGDSALYFCASSVVGQNTQYFGPGTRLTVL.